Included here is one T cell receptor (beta chain) sequence, with context. Its cognate antigen is unknown. The sample belongs to a study of T cell responses to AZD1222 COVID-19 vaccine. Findings of the study overall: Elevations in Spike-specific TCR breadth and depth followed administration of two AZD1222 doses. Donors were chiefly white British, with a greater number of females, and clonal diversity was perhaps underestimated. Baseline testing showed seropositivity in only a handful of AZD1222 recipients.

Trimming stripped 0 bases from V and 0 bases from J, with 11 bases between. Germline V CDR1 and CDR2: MGHRA, YSYEKL. The CDR3 is 16 amino acids. TCRdb's table, derived via immunoSEQ multiplex PCR, lists solely in-frame clones and lacks some. The sample lists 110,000 or so clones, under 95% occurring once. Sequenced here: peripheral blood, sampled on day 0 of AZD1222 vaccination. The chain links TRBV4-1 to TRBJ1-1; TRBD1 is a possible D gene (6 bases). The TCR comes from an adult in good health. This CDR3 reads CASSQEGHNMNTEAFF. CDR3 DNA sequence: TGCGCCAGCAGCCAAGAGGGACACAACATGAACACTGAAGCTTTCTTT.